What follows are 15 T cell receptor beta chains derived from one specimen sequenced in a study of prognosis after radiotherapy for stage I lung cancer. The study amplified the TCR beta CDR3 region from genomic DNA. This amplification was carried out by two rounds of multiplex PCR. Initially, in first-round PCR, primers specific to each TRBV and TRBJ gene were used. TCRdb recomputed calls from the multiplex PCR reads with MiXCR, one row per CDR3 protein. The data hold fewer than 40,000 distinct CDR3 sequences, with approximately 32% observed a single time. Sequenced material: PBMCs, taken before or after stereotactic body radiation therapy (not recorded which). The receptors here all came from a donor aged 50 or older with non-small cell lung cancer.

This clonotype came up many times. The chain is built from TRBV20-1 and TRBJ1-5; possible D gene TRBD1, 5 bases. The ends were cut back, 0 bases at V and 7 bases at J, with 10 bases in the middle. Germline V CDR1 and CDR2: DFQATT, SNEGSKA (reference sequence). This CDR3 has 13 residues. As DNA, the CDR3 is TGCAGTGCTAGAGAACCCGGGGACCAGCCCCAGCATTTT. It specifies CSAREPGDQPQHF.

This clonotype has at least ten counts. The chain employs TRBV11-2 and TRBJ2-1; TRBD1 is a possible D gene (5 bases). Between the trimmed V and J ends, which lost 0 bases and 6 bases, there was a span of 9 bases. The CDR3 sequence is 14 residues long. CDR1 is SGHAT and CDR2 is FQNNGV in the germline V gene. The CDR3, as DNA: TGTGCCAGCAGCTTAGATCTTCAGGGCAATGAGCAGTTCTTC. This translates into CASSLDLQGNEQFF.

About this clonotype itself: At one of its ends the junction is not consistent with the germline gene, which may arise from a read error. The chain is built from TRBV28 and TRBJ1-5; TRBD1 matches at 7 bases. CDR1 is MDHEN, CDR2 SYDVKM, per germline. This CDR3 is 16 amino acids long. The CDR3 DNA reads TGTGCCAGCAGTGAAGCGACAGGGTCGGGCAATAAGCCCCAGCATTTT. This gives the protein CASSEATGSGNKPQHF.

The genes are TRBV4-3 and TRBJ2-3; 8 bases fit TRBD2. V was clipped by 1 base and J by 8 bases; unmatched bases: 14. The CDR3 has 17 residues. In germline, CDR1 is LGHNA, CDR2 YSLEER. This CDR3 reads CASSQASGGAVGGTQYF. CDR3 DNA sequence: TGCGCCAGCAGCCAAGCGTCCGGGGGGGCCGTTGGAGGTACGCAGTATTTT.

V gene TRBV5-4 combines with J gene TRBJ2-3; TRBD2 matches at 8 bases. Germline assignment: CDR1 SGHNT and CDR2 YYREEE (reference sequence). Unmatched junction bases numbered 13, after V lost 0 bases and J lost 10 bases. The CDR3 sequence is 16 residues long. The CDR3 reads CASSLDYTGGYGAQYF. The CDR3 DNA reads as TGTGCCAGCAGCTTGGATTACACGGGGGGGTACGGAGCGCAGTATTTT.

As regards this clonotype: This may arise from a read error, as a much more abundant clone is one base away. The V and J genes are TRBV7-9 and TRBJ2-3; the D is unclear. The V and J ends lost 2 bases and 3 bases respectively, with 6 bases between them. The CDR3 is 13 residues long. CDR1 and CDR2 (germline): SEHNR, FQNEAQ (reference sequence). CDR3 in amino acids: CASSLMGTDTQYF. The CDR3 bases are TGTGCCAGCAGCTTAATGGGGACAGATACGCAGTATTTT.

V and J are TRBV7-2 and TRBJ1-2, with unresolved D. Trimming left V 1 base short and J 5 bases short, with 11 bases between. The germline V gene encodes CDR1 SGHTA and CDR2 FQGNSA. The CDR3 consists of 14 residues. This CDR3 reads CASSLVQASYGYTF. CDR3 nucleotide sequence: TGTGCCAGCAGCTTAGTTCAGGCTAGTTATGGCTACACCTTC.

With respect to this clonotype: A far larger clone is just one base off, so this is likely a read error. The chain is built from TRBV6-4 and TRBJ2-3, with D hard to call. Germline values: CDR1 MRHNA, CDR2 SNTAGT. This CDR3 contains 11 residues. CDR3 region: CSSSYPDTQYF. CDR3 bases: TGTTCCAGCAGTTACCCAGATACGCAGTATTTT.

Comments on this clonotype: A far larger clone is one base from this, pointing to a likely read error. The CDR3, as DNA: TGTACCAGCAGAAGGCGGGGGGGCGGTACAGAGACCCAGTACTTC. This encodes CTSRRRGGGTETQYF. The rearrangement joins TRBV6-8 to TRBJ2-5; 9 nucleotides align to TRBD2. This CDR3 region has 15 residues. Germline values: CDR1 MNHGY, CDR2 SAAAGT.

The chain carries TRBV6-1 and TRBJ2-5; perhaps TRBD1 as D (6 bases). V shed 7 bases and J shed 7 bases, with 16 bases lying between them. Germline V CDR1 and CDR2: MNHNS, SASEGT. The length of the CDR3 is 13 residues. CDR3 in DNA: TGTGCCAGCATCCAGGGGTCGTCCGGGACCCAGTACTTC. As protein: CASIQGSSGTQYF.

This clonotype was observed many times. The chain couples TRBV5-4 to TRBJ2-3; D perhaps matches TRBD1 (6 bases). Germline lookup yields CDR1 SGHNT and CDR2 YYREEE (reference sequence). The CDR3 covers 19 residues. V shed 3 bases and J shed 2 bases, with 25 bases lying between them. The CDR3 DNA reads TGTGCCAGCAGCTCCAAAGACCCGGGACACATCCTGGACACAGATACGCAGTATTTT. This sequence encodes CASSSKDPGHILDTDTQYF.

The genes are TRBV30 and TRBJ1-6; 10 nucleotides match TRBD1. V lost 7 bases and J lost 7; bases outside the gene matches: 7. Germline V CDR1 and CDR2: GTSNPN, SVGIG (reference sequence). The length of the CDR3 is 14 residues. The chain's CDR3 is CALRQGAENSPLHF. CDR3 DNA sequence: TGTGCCTTGAGACAGGGGGCTGAGAATTCACCCCTCCACTTT.

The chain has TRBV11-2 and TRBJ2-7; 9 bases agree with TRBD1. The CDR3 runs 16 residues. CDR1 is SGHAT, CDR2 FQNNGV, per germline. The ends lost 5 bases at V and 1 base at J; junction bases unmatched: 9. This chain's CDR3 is CASSGGVQGASYEQYF. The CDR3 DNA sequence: TGTGCCAGCAGCGGAGGGGTACAGGGGGCATCCTACGAGCAGTACTTC.

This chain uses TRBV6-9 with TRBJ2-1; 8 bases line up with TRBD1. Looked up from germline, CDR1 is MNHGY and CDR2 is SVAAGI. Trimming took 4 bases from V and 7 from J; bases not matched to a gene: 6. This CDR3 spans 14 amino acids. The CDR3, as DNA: TGTGCCAGCAGTTTCCTTAGACAGGGGAATGAGCAGTTCTTC. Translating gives CASSFLRQGNEQFF.

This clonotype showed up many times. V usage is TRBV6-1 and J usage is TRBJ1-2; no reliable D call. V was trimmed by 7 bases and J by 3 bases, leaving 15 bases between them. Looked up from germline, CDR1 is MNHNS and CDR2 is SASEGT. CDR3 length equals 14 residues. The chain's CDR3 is CASNPGPGYYGYTF. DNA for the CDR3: TGTGCCAGCAACCCGGGCCCAGGCTACTATGGCTACACCTTC.